These 21 T cell receptor beta chains were sequenced from one sample in a study of T cells after yellow fever vaccination. TCRdb reanalysed the 5' RACE reads using MiXCR and keeps one entry per CDR3 protein. The sample includes almost 600,000 distinct CDR3 sequences, about 13% of them seen just once. Sequenced material: PBMCs, taken on the day of the yellow fever booster vaccination. These receptors were collected from a young man who received the YFV17D yellow fever vaccine.

The rearrangement uses TRBV7-3 and TRBJ2-7; TRBD2 agrees at 11 bases. The CDR3 length is 18 residues. In germline, CDR1 is SGHTA, CDR2 FQGTGA. V shed 3 bases and J 5 bases; nucleotides not matched to a gene: 15. The CDR3 region is CASSFNGSGRAEVDEQYF. The CDR3 bases are TGTGCCAGCAGCTTTAATGGTAGCGGGAGGGCCGAGGTCGACGAGCAGTACTTC.

The J gene is TRBJ2-7, the V gene TRBV18; D might be TRBD2 (5 bases). The CDR3 sequence is 14 residues long. Germline loops: CDR1 KGHSH, CDR2 LQKENI. V dropped 2 bases and J dropped 6 bases, with 14 bases sitting between them. In DNA, the CDR3 is TGTGCCAGCTCACCAGTTCGTGAGGGCGGCGAGCAGTACTTC. As protein: CASSPVREGGEQYF.

The chain has TRBV19 and TRBJ2-3, with D uncertain. Germline-derived CDR1 and CDR2 are LNHDA and SQIVND (reference sequence). The CDR3 spans 12 residues. The V and J ends lost 6 bases and 4 bases respectively, with 8 bases between them. The CDR3 spells CASSRISDTQYF. The CDR3 nucleotides are TGTGCCAGTAGCCGGATATCAGATACGCAGTATTTT.

The chain is built from TRBV20-1 and TRBJ1-1, with 8 bases identical to TRBD1. Trimming cost V 2 bases and J 8 bases; bases outside gene matches: 4. The CDR3 covers 12 residues. Germline CDR1 reads DFQATT; CDR2 reads SNEGSKA (reference sequence). For the CDR3, the DNA is TGCAGTGCTAGATCAGGGGACAGGGAAGCTTTCTTT. Translation gives CSARSGDREAFF.

The chain links TRBV6-4 to TRBJ2-7; TRBD2 is a possible D gene (6 bases). Germline V gene sequence: CDR1 MRHNA, CDR2 SNTAGT. The CDR3 runs 15 residues. V lost 8 bases to trimming and J lost 3 bases, with 20 bases between them. The CDR3 coding sequence is TGTGCCAGCGGCCGGGCCTGGGAGGTGGACTACGAGCAGTACTTC. It yields the protein CASGRAWEVDYEQYF.

V gene TRBV9 combines with J gene TRBJ2-7, with D perhaps matching TRBD1 (6 bases). The CDR3 is made up of 15 amino acids. V was shortened by 1 base and J by 3 bases, with 14 bases between the two germline ends. CDR1 is SGDLS, CDR2 YYNGEE, per germline. In DNA, the CDR3 is TGTGCCAGCAGCGTAAAGGACAGCAAGTTCTACGAGCAGTACTTC. Its protein product is CASSVKDSKFYEQYF.

V and J are TRBV12-3 or TRBV12-4 and TRBJ2-1; 9 positions agree with TRBD2. Trimming at V came to 2 bases and at J to 8 bases, leaving 13 bases not matched to a gene. There are 17 residues in the CDR3. The CDR3 spells CASSLPPFGSGSDEQFF. The CDR3 bases are TGTGCCAGCAGTTTACCACCGTTTGGTAGCGGGAGTGATGAGCAGTTCTTC.

The chain employs TRBV3-1 and TRBJ2-3, with 8 nucleotides matching TRBD2. Trimming removed 4 bases from V and 6 bases from J; junction bases left unmatched: 12. Germline-derived CDR1 and CDR2 are LGHDT and YNNKEL (reference sequence). This CDR3 spans 16 amino acids. The CDR3 DNA reads as TGTGCCAGCAGCCGAAGCGGGAGTCATGGCGTTGATACGCAGTATTTT. Protein product: CASSRSGSHGVDTQYF.

This sequence joins TRBV19 and TRBJ1-2; no clear D. Trimming took 5 bases from V and 3 from J, leaving 13 bases between them. From germline, CDR1 is LNHDA and CDR2 SQIVND (reference sequence). This CDR3 is 14 amino acids long. The CDR3 region is CASSLTGIDYGYTF. The CDR3 DNA reads as TGTGCCAGTAGTCTTACGGGAATTGACTATGGCTACACCTTC.

This clonotype was detected a few times. The V and J genes are TRBV6-2 or TRBV6-3 and TRBJ1-1; D ambiguous. CDR1 and CDR2 from the germline V gene are MNHEY and SVGEGT. V dropped 6 bases and J dropped 8 bases, with 10 bases sitting between them. The CDR3 sequence is 11 residues long. For the CDR3, the DNA is TGTGCCAGCAGCCCCGGGGTAGAAGCTTTCTTT. This encodes CASSPGVEAFF.

The CDR3 is CSGGPSGSGNEQFF. The CDR3 DNA is TGCAGCGGGGGCCCTAGCGGGAGCGGGAATGAGCAGTTCTTC. The chain carries TRBV29-1 and TRBJ2-1; 10 bases match TRBD2. The CDR3 is made up of 14 amino acids. J lost 7 bases, V lost 7 bases, and 10 bases had no gene match. CDR1 SQVTM and CDR2 ANQGSEA come from the germline V gene.

The chain carries TRBV7-2 and TRBJ2-4; unclear D gene. The CDR3 is 16 amino acids. Between the trimmed V and J ends, which lost 3 bases and 0 bases, there was a span of 12 bases. Germline CDR1 reads SGHTA; CDR2 reads FQGNSA. The CDR3 here is CASSFFQSLAKNIQYF. CDR3 DNA sequence: TGTGCCAGCAGCTTCTTCCAATCACTAGCCAAAAACATTCAGTACTTC.

This clonotype appeared a few times. The rearrangement uses TRBV19 and TRBJ1-5, with TRBD1 as a possible D gene (5 bases). V was clipped by 7 bases and J by 6 bases, with 16 bases between them. CDR3 length: 14 residues. Germline CDR1 and CDR2: LNHDA and SQIVND (reference sequence). This CDR3 reads CASNSRRGGQPQHF. CDR3 nucleotide sequence: TGTGCCAGTAATAGTAGAAGGGGTGGTCAGCCCCAGCATTTT.

The chain employs TRBV19 and TRBJ2-1; TRBD2 matches at 12 bases. In germline, CDR1 is LNHDA, CDR2 SQIVND (reference sequence). The junction had 3 bases not matched to a gene; V was cut back by 3 bases and J by 6 bases. This CDR3 region has 15 residues. CDR3 loop: CASSMWTSGTNEQFF. CDR3 nucleotide sequence: TGTGCCAGTAGTATGTGGACTAGCGGGACCAATGAGCAGTTCTTC.

The chain employs TRBV18 and TRBJ1-6; 7 bases are a match to TRBD1. V shed 2 bases and J 7 bases; nucleotides not matched to a gene: 5. This CDR3 is built from 15 residues. Looked up from germline, CDR1 is KGHSH and CDR2 is LQKENI. This chain's CDR3 is CASSPGQVGNSPLHF. The DNA for the CDR3 is TGTGCCAGCTCACCAGGACAGGTCGGGAATTCACCCCTCCACTTT.

The V and J genes are TRBV10-3 and TRBJ2-3; D unresolved. This CDR3 is built from 12 residues. V lost 7 bases and J 5 bases, leaving 10 bases between the germline ends. Per the germline V gene, CDR1 is ENHRY and CDR2 is SYGVKD. The chain's CDR3 is CAIIRGKDTQYF. The DNA of the CDR3 is TGTGCCATCATACGAGGAAAAGATACGCAGTATTTT.

Of note for this clonotype: The junction does not match germline at one end; this may be a read error. The DNA for the CDR3 is TGTGCCACAGGACAGGATATCTTC. It is translated as CATGQDIF. The chain joins TRBV24-1 to TRBJ2-1, with 7 nucleotides matching TRBD1. The CDR3 contains 8 residues. Germline V gene sequence: CDR1 KGHDR, CDR2 SFDVKD.

In this sample, this clonotype turned up many times. The chain links TRBV28 to TRBJ2-1; D remains unclear. Trimming shortened V by 6 bases and J by 0 bases, and 12 bases separated the two germline ends. The CDR3 extends over 15 amino acids. Germline V gene lookup returns CDR1 MDHEN and CDR2 SYDVKM. The DNA of the CDR3 is TGTGCCAGCAGAGCTGGACCGAGCTCCTACAATGAGCAGTTCTTC. This translates into CASRAGPSSYNEQFF.

In this sample, this clonotype turned up a few times. V is TRBV20-1 and J is TRBJ2-1, with D tentatively TRBD2 (5 bases). V was trimmed by 4 bases and J by 6 bases, leaving 10 bases between them. CDR3 length: 12 residues. Germline lookup yields CDR1 DFQATT and CDR2 SNEGSKA (reference sequence). DNA of the CDR3: TGCAGTGCTATAAGGGCGGGCAATGAGCAGTTCTTC. Its translation: CSAIRAGNEQFF.

This clonotype was found many times. At one end the junction does not follow the germline gene, possibly because of a read error. V is TRBV5-1 and J is TRBJ2-6, with D unclear. CDR3 length equals 13 residues. Germline CDR1 is SGHRS and CDR2 is YFSETQ. CDR3 coding DNA: TGTGCCAGCTCACCAGGTGGGGCCAACGTCCTGACTTTC. Translated, it gives CASSPGGANVLTF.

The chain has TRBV10-3 and TRBJ2-7; D perhaps matches TRBD1 (5 bases). The V end lost 4 bases, the J end lost 3 bases, and 13 bases lay between the germline ends. CDR1 and CDR2 from the germline V gene are ENHRY and SYGVKD. The CDR3 runs to 14 residues. The CDR3, as DNA: TGTGCCATCAGTGGAGTTAGCAGGGACTACGAGCAGTACTTC. This sequence encodes CAISGVSRDYEQYF.